This is a list of T cell receptor beta chains from one sample in a study of identical twins. TCRdb itself ran the 5' RACE reads through MiXCR, one entry per CDR3 protein. The data show approximately 350,000 distinct CDR3 sequences, about 12% seen once. This same sample was also part of a study on yellow fever vaccine responses in identical twins.

Specimen: CD8+ T cells sorted from blood. These receptors were obtained from a woman aged 18-29 years in good health. Both conserved end residues are part of each CDR3. A D gene is named only where the DNA matches it firmly. Some rows have no size entry. The others give once, few or many, or a class for an expanded clone.

cdr3_aa cdr3_nt j_call v_call clone_size d_call
CASSQDGGTQYF TGCGCCAGCAGCCAAGATGGGGGGACCCAGTACTTC TRBJ2-5 TRBV4-1 many NA
CASSLGRPGYGYTF TGCGCCAGCAGCTTGGGACGGCCCGGATATGGCTACACCTTC TRBJ1-2 TRBV5-1 few NA
CASSLVDRGPETQYF TGTGCCAGCAGCTTAGTGGACAGGGGGCCGGAGACCCAGTACTTC TRBJ2-5 TRBV11-2 NA TRBD1
CASSARDSNTGELFF TGTGCCAGCAGCGCCCGGGACAGTAACACCGGGGAGCTGTTTTTT TRBJ2-2 TRBV7-9 few TRBD1
CATSRDSQPQHF TGTGCCACCAGCAGAGATAGTCAGCCCCAGCATTTT TRBJ1-5 TRBV15 few NA
CASSSPGLRETQYF TGTGCCAGCAGTTCACCGGGACTTAGAGAGACCCAGTACTTC TRBJ2-5 TRBV27 few NA
CSVEPRLAGWEETQYF TGCAGCGTTGAACCCCGACTAGCGGGATGGGAAGAGACCCAGTACTTC TRBJ2-5 TRBV29-1 NA TRBD2
CASSPVSGSSYEQYF TGTGCCAGCAGCCCGGTTAGCGGGAGCTCCTACGAGCAGTACTTC TRBJ2-7 TRBV7-8 NA TRBD2
CASSFPLERKSNTGELFF TGTGCCAGCAGCTTTCCCCTAGAGCGGAAATCAAACACCGGGGAGCTGTTTTTT TRBJ2-2 TRBV11-1 few NA
CASSPFVSGNEQFF TGTGCCAGCAGTCCCTTTGTTAGCGGCAATGAGCAGTTCTTC TRBJ2-1 TRBV12-3/TRBV12-4 few NA
CASSTPLGGGRVQETQYF TGTGCCAGCAGTACTCCTCTTGGGGGCGGGAGAGTCCAAGAGACCCAGTACTTC TRBJ2-5 TRBV12-3/TRBV12-4 few NA
CASSLGNMGIYDGYTF TGTGCCAGCAGCTTGGGAAACATGGGGATATATGATGGCTACACCTTC TRBJ1-2 TRBV5-6 NA NA
CASRTDEAFF TGTGCCAGCAGGACGGATGAAGCTTTCTTT TRBJ1-1 TRBV7-2 NA NA
CAGSPSGLAEYNEQFF TGCGCCGGCAGCCCATCGGGACTAGCGGAGTACAATGAGCAGTTCTTC TRBJ2-1 TRBV4-1 few TRBD2
CASSQEAYSGELFF TGTGCCAGCAGCCAGGAGGCTTACTCCGGGGAGCTGTTTTTT TRBJ2-2 TRBV7-9 few NA
CASSHSLYEQYF TGTGCCAGCAGCCATTCTCTCTACGAGCAGTACTTC TRBJ2-7 TRBV14 NA NA
CAVNKGTGDNSPLHF TGTGCCGTAAATAAAGGGACAGGGGATAATTCACCCCTCCACTTT TRBJ1-6 TRBV7-9 few TRBD1
CASSLYPLAGDGYTF TGTGCCAGCAGTTTATACCCCCTCGCGGGGGATGGCTACACCTTC TRBJ1-2 TRBV27 few NA
CASSLARGGGTEAFF TGCGCCAGCAGCTTGGCTAGGGGGGGCGGTACTGAAGCTTTCTTT TRBJ1-1 TRBV5-1 few NA
CASSLTGREQTYEQYF TGTGCCAGCAGTTTAACCGGCAGGGAGCAGACCTACGAGCAGTACTTC TRBJ2-7 TRBV27 NA NA
CSVERDGANTGELFF TGCAGCGTTGAAAGGGACGGCGCGAACACCGGGGAGCTGTTTTTT TRBJ2-2 TRBV29-1 NA NA
CASSQSTSWEETQYF TGTGCCAGCAGTCAAAGTACTAGCTGGGAAGAGACCCAGTACTTC TRBJ2-5 TRBV12-3/TRBV12-4 many NA
CSARGPNYEQYF TGCAGTGCTAGAGGGCCAAACTACGAGCAGTACTTC TRBJ2-7 TRBV20-1 few NA
CASSLRGTSGTPYEQYF TGTGCCAGCAGCTTAAGAGGGACTAGTGGAACTCCCTACGAGCAGTACTTC TRBJ2-7 TRBV7-9 NA TRBD2
CASSFLLTDTQYF TGTGCCAGCAGTTTTCTCCTTACAGATACGCAGTATTTT TRBJ2-3 TRBV12-3/TRBV12-4 few NA
CATTGTSSYNEQFF TGTGCCACTACCGGGACTAGCAGTTACAATGAGCAGTTCTTC TRBJ2-1 TRBV27 NA TRBD2
CASSQDPGTSGSVYNEQFF TGTGCCAGCAGCCAAGATCCCGGGACTAGCGGGAGTGTCTACAATGAGCAGTTCTTC TRBJ2-1 TRBV3-1 many TRBD2
CATSRDRGRVNTEAFF TGTGCCACCAGCAGAGATAGGGGTAGGGTGAACACTGAAGCTTTCTTT TRBJ1-1 TRBV15 NA NA
CASRGQGGYQETQYF TGTGCCAGCAGGGGACAGGGTGGGTACCAAGAGACCCAGTACTTC TRBJ2-5 TRBV11-2 many TRBD1
CASSLGQGWLEETQYF TGCGCCAGCAGCTTAGGGCAGGGCTGGTTGGAAGAGACCCAGTACTTC TRBJ2-5 TRBV5-1 many NA
CASSQRTRGTDTQYF TGCGCCAGCAGCCAAAGGACTAGGGGCACAGATACGCAGTATTTT TRBJ2-3 TRBV4-1 few TRBD2
CASSFPGTSSYNEQFF TGTGCCAGCAGCTTCCCGGGGACGAGCTCCTACAATGAGCAGTTCTTC TRBJ2-1 TRBV7-9 many NA
CASSLSSGRARETQYF TGTGCCAGCAGTTTGTCGAGCGGGAGGGCCCGAGAGACCCAGTACTTC TRBJ2-5 TRBV27 NA TRBD2
CASSVYGTGKRANVLTF TGTGCCAGCAGCGTATACGGCACAGGGAAGAGGGCCAACGTCCTGACTTTC TRBJ2-6 TRBV9 NA NA
CASSEFDTYFPGETQYF TGTGCCAGCAGTGAATTCGACACTTACTTCCCCGGGGAGACCCAGTACTTC TRBJ2-5 TRBV25-1 few NA
CASSPETGFQNEQFF TGTGCCAGCAGCCCCGAAACAGGGTTTCAGAATGAGCAGTTCTTC TRBJ2-1 TRBV7-8 NA NA
CASSSIGNNHNEQFF TGTGCCAGCAGTTCTATCGGAAACAATCACAATGAGCAGTTCTTC TRBJ2-1 TRBV28 few NA
CASSSSRTPRFYEQYF TGTGCCAGCAGTTCCTCACGGACGCCCCGATTCTACGAGCAGTACTTC TRBJ2-7 TRBV28 few NA
CASSWGGLSYEQYF TGTGCCAGCAGTTGGGGGGGTTTGTCCTACGAGCAGTACTTC TRBJ2-7 TRBV6-5 few TRBD2
CASGLAGGADEQFF TGTGCCAGCGGACTAGCGGGAGGGGCGGATGAGCAGTTCTTC TRBJ2-1 TRBV6-2/TRBV6-3 few TRBD2
CASSVGTGVLETQYF TGTGCCAGCAGCGTAGGGACAGGGGTGTTGGAGACCCAGTACTTC TRBJ2-5 TRBV9 NA TRBD1
CAISDPTSGSTDTQYF TGTGCCATCAGCGACCCCACTAGCGGCAGCACAGATACGCAGTATTTT TRBJ2-3 TRBV10-3 few TRBD2
CASSKTGINTDTQYF TGTGCCAGCAGTAAAACGGGAATTAACACAGATACGCAGTATTTT TRBJ2-3 TRBV12-3/TRBV12-4 few NA
CATAGTGYTGELFF TGTGCCACCGCAGGGACAGGGTACACCGGGGAGCTGTTTTTT TRBJ2-2 TRBV12-3/TRBV12-4 many TRBD1
CASSQGWGEQYF TGTGCCAGCAGCCAAGGGTGGGGGGAGCAGTACTTC TRBJ2-7 TRBV4-2 few NA
CASSTDRESNQPQHF TGTGCCAGCAGTACCGACAGGGAAAGCAATCAGCCCCAGCATTTT TRBJ1-5 TRBV12-3/TRBV12-4 many TRBD1
CASSDVLAGLQETQYF TGTGCCAGCAGTGATGTACTAGCGGGCCTTCAAGAGACCCAGTACTTC TRBJ2-5 TRBV2 NA TRBD2
CASSNLVDYEQYF TGTGCCAGCAGCAATCTCGTGGACTACGAGCAGTACTTC TRBJ2-7 TRBV7-9 many NA
CASSLGLRSYNEQFF TGTGCCAGCAGCTTGGGGCTCCGCTCCTACAATGAGCAGTTCTTC TRBJ2-1 TRBV7-9 NA NA
CASSWDRGSQETQYF TGTGCCAGCAGCTGGGACAGGGGATCCCAAGAGACCCAGTACTTC TRBJ2-5 TRBV7-8 few TRBD1
CASSLALPAGTDTQYF TGTGCCAGCAGCTTAGCACTCCCAGCGGGCACAGATACGCAGTATTTT TRBJ2-3 TRBV7-2 few NA
CASSPVAGSIGGYNEQFF TGTGCCAGCAGCCCGGTAGCGGGATCAATAGGGGGGTACAATGAGCAGTTCTTC TRBJ2-1 TRBV5-6 NA TRBD2
CASSQVQGGGYTF TGTGCCAGCAGCCAAGTTCAGGGAGGCGGCTACACCTTC TRBJ1-2 TRBV3-1 many NA